A selection of T cell receptor beta chains follows, all from one sample in a study of T cell responses to AZD1222 COVID-19 vaccine. TCRdb's copy holds only in-frame clones and misses some; the assay was immunoSEQ multiplex PCR. This table holds 100,000 to 150,000 clones, over 75% found once. The sequenced sample was peripheral blood, obtained on day 0 of AZD1222 vaccination. The receptors here all came from an adult in good health. Each CDR3 is given with its conserved first and last residue. Fields, in order: V gene, J gene, CDR3 protein.

V gene: TRBV18; J gene: TRBJ1-2; CDR3 protein: CASSPPPRHGYTF
V gene: TRBV28; J gene: TRBJ2-5; CDR3 protein: CASSPWGSGQETQYF
V gene: TRBV6-5; J gene: TRBJ2-1; CDR3 protein: CASSYSGLAGEEQFF
V gene: TRBV4-2; J gene: TRBJ1-3; CDR3 protein: CASSQARTGGGNTIYF
V gene: TRBV18; J gene: TRBJ1-6; CDR3 protein: CASSPPGSNSPLHF
V gene: TRBV18; J gene: TRBJ2-7; CDR3 protein: CASSPPGRPYEQYF
V gene: TRBV19; J gene: TRBJ2-4; CDR3 protein: CASSSAPFPGGNIQYF
V gene: TRBV9; J gene: TRBJ2-5; CDR3 protein: CASSVAWNPEGAQYF
V gene: TRBV28; J gene: TRBJ2-2; CDR3 protein: CASLGQLNTGELFF
V gene: TRBV6-5; J gene: TRBJ1-1; CDR3 protein: CASSYSPGQNTEAFF
V gene: TRBV19; J gene: TRBJ2-1; CDR3 protein: CASSTPGTVYNEQFF
V gene: TRBV4-1; J gene: TRBJ2-7; CDR3 protein: CASSHTPGQGYEQYF
V gene: TRBV6-5; J gene: TRBJ2-1; CDR3 protein: CASSPWGAEQFF
V gene: TRBV28; J gene: TRBJ2-5; CDR3 protein: CASNFGETQYF
V gene: TRBV7-3; J gene: TRBJ2-2; CDR3 protein: CASSLGPLGGELFF
V gene: TRBV10-3; J gene: TRBJ2-1; CDR3 protein: CAISVVADYNEQFF
V gene: TRBV27; J gene: TRBJ2-7; CDR3 protein: CASSLRQGIGYEQYF
V gene: TRBV27; J gene: TRBJ1-2; CDR3 protein: CASSYAGNYGYTF
V gene: TRBV7-2; J gene: TRBJ1-3; CDR3 protein: CASSPDPGNTIYF
V gene: TRBV5-4; J gene: TRBJ1-2; CDR3 protein: CASSSIRDREWAGYTF
V gene: TRBV30; J gene: TRBJ1-5; CDR3 protein: CAWSYSNQPQHF
V gene: TRBV12-5; J gene: TRBJ2-3; CDR3 protein: CASGLDRRDTQYF
V gene: TRBV5-6; J gene: TRBJ2-3; CDR3 protein: CASSSTSGGADTQYF
V gene: TRBV27; J gene: TRBJ1-6; CDR3 protein: CASSLGTGNSPLHF
V gene: TRBV28; J gene: TRBJ1-5; CDR3 protein: CASSLRGQGRSNQPQHF
V gene: TRBV10-3; J gene: TRBJ1-2; CDR3 protein: CAISESYPGQTNYGYTF
V gene: TRBV6-5; J gene: TRBJ2-1; CDR3 protein: CASKGQQGWGQFF
V gene: TRBV30; J gene: TRBJ2-7; CDR3 protein: CAWSGGRGLLEQYF
V gene: TRBV19; J gene: TRBJ1-2; CDR3 protein: CASIPVNSANYGYTF
V gene: TRBV11-2; J gene: TRBJ1-6; CDR3 protein: CASRPEGVEYSPLHF
V gene: TRBV3-1/TRBV3-2; J gene: TRBJ2-3; CDR3 protein: CASSSWTSSSTDTQYF
V gene: TRBV30; J gene: TRBJ1-5; CDR3 protein: CAWSSTGVNQPQHF
V gene: TRBV5-6; J gene: TRBJ1-5; CDR3 protein: CASNRGGGQDPGGNQPQHF
V gene: TRBV5-4; J gene: TRBJ1-6; CDR3 protein: CASSLEGSSYNSPLHF
V gene: TRBV2; J gene: TRBJ1-3; CDR3 protein: CASSERLQESTIYF
V gene: TRBV3-1/TRBV3-2; J gene: TRBJ2-7; CDR3 protein: CASSQDYSPYEQYF
V gene: TRBV5-1; J gene: TRBJ1-6; CDR3 protein: CASSLGNRGNSPLHF
V gene: TRBV7-8; J gene: TRBJ1-5; CDR3 protein: CASSLAGTGYSNQPQHF
V gene: TRBV6-5; J gene: TRBJ1-6; CDR3 protein: CASSPPRGGNSPLHF
V gene: TRBV9; J gene: TRBJ2-1; CDR3 protein: CASSVEGGRATRDYNEQFF
V gene: TRBV3-1/TRBV3-2; J gene: TRBJ2-1; CDR3 protein: CASSPLAGGSKDEQFF
V gene: TRBV7-2; J gene: TRBJ1-2; CDR3 protein: CASSLRQGDGYTF
V gene: TRBV5-1; J gene: TRBJ2-7; CDR3 protein: CASSRGEPYEQYF
V gene: TRBV28; J gene: TRBJ1-5; CDR3 protein: CASSLRQGTIQPQHF
V gene: TRBV27; J gene: TRBJ2-7; CDR3 protein: CASSPGQGARREQYF
V gene: TRBV18; J gene: TRBJ1-6; CDR3 protein: CASSPRDSTNSPLHF
V gene: TRBV13; J gene: TRBJ2-7; CDR3 protein: CASSLGGSGPEKQYF
V gene: TRBV4-2; J gene: TRBJ1-1; CDR3 protein: CASSQVNGQGSEAFF
V gene: TRBV5-1; J gene: TRBJ1-4; CDR3 protein: CASSGTGLANEKLFF
V gene: TRBV11-2; J gene: TRBJ2-3; CDR3 protein: CASSFRTSGNPGTDTQYF
V gene: TRBV15; J gene: TRBJ1-5; CDR3 protein: CATSRAGNYQPQHF
V gene: TRBV28; J gene: TRBJ2-1; CDR3 protein: CASSTPGANEQFF
V gene: TRBV28; J gene: TRBJ1-2; CDR3 protein: CASRKDRGNGVYGYTF
V gene: TRBV4-3; J gene: TRBJ2-2; CDR3 protein: CASSQVSSSGELFF
V gene: TRBV6-5; J gene: TRBJ1-4; CDR3 protein: CASRIDRGGEKLFF
V gene: TRBV6-4; J gene: TRBJ2-2; CDR3 protein: CASKAGTGVNTGELFF
V gene: TRBV10-3; J gene: TRBJ1-1; CDR3 protein: CASREKMNTEAFF
V gene: TRBV18; J gene: TRBJ2-7; CDR3 protein: CASSPRGTGASYEQYF
V gene: TRBV5-1; J gene: TRBJ2-7; CDR3 protein: CASSQGQGGYEQYF